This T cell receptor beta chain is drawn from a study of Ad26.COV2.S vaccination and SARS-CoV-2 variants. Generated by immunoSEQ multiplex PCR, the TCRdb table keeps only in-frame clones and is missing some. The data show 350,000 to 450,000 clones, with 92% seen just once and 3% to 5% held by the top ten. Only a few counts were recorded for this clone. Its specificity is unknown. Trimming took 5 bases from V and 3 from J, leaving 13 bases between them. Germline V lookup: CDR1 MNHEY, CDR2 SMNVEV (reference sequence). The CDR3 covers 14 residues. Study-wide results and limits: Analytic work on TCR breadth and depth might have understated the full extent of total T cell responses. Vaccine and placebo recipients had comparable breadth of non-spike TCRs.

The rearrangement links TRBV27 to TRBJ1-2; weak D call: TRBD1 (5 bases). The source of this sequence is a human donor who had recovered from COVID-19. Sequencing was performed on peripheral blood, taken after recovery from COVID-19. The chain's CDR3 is CASSGKGVDYGYTF. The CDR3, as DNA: TGTGCCAGCAGTGGGAAAGGGGTCGACTATGGCTACACCTTC.